Listed here is a single T cell receptor beta chain. Its antigen is not known. The data were produced by immunoSEQ multiplex PCR, yet TCRdb's version contains in-frame clones alone and is incomplete. The repertoire holds 95,000 or so clones, with about three quarters as singletons. The source of the sample is a study of fetal regulatory T cell absence and autoimmunity. Study-wide results and caveats: Compared with cord blood, pancreas showed oligoclonal TCR enrichment, some clones over 80-fold.

CDR3 length equals 14 residues. Germline values: CDR1 SGHVS, CDR2 FQNEAQ. V lost 0 bases, J lost 1 base, and 6 bases lay in between. The sequenced sample was pancreas tissue. The chain employs TRBV7-8 and TRBJ1-1, with D possibly matching TRBD1 (6 bases). The sequence came from a male donor with IPEX syndrome. For the CDR3, the DNA is TGTGCCAGCAGCTTAGCGGACAGGAACACTGAAGCTTTCTTT. Amino acids: CASSLADRNTEAFF.